This T cell receptor beta chain was recorded in a study of cytomegalovirus exposure and HLA in healthy donors (dated by TCRdb to about 2017). Some background on the complete study: An earlier analysis of under 600 of the donors reported approximately 270 Gb of sequence data and around 110 million unique TCR beta sequences from roughly 180 million T cells. Of the roughly 420 genotyped donors, less than 90% were placed in the genetic ancestry cluster associated with self-reported Caucasian donors. Four to six DR-DQ haplotypes were handled as single units for association and clustering, since linkage in the cohort was strong. A later genetic analysis used genome-wide SNP genotypes for about three fifths of the roughly 700 donors, treating that subset as a discovery cohort. A later analysis re-analyzed previously published TCR beta repertoires from 660 or so donors and added high-resolution HLA genotyping to study TCR occurrence patterns. The aim of the study was to test whether cataloging public T cell receptors could identify signatures of past pathogen exposure. Approximately 310 gigabases of sequencing data and approximately 80 million unique TCR sequences were included in an early release covering about 700 HLA-typed donors. Besides the first cohort of some 670 subjects, a separate validation cohort made up of around 120 different subjects was used. The later analysis used no new phenotypic data to find candidate immune exposures, relying instead on TCR beta sequences and their occurrence across donors. Class I and class II HLA loci were covered by the typing at four-digit resolution. Among a few hundred genotyped donors of the cohort, an average of approximately 250,000 unique TCR beta nucleotide sequences were sequenced per donor, roughly 20% of them non-productive. Donor age, sex, ethnicity and CMV serostatus were compiled alongside the repertoire data. To decide whether each TCR beta V gene segment behaved as functional or pseudogenic, an earlier analysis of over 500 of the donors relied on high-throughput TCR beta sequencing. To predict cytomegalovirus infection status, the study brought together high-throughput TCR immunosequencing, statistical association of individual TCRs with disease status, and machine learning. Typing coverage varied by locus: roughly 620-640 donors for A, B, C, DRB1 and DQB1; about 520 for DQA1; about 600 for DPA1; roughly 450 for DPB1. The study used immunosequencing to profile the T cell repertoires of around 600 subjects and linked those repertoires to cytomegalovirus serostatus. Every repertoire in the discovery cohort had been generated on one and the same sequencing platform.

The library was built by means of the immunoSEQ multiplex PCR assay. A mixture of 60 forward primers for TCR Vbeta segments and 13 reverse primers for TCR Jbeta segments was used in the multiplex PCR. The CDR3 region of rearranged TCR beta genes was amplified from genomic DNA with a multiplex PCR assay. On the Illumina HiSeq System, the amplified TCR beta libraries were sequenced as 87-base-pair reads. The paper's processing steps were these. A later analysis tallied 75 million to 95 million unique TCR beta chains across the approximately 670 repertoires, and approximately 12 million of those chains were shared by two or more donors. Raw reads were error-corrected and collapsed into unique sequences by a nearest-neighbor algorithm in which closely related sequences were merged to remove PCR and sequencing errors. Alignment of CDR3 sequences to IMGT reference sequences was used to assign V, D and J gene segments. For a sequence to be retained, a match of at least six nucleotides was required to both a V gene segment and a J gene segment. A rearrangement was called productive if the CDR3 had no stop codons and remained in frame with V and J, and every other rearrangement was called non-productive. Following IMGT convention, CDR3 was defined as the stretch from the second conserved V-encoded cysteine to the conserved J-encoded phenylalanine. The earlier analysis of about 560 of the donors excluded any sequence lacking an unambiguous match to a single V gene segment. In an earlier analysis of some 590 of the donors, V segments were called functional above 56.7% productive rearrangements and were called segregating when the between-donor standard deviation exceeded 5%. To diagnose cytomegalovirus status from the catalog of TCR beta chain sequences, a statistical classification framework was built. V and J gene assignment, in a later analysis, came from comparing TCR nucleotide sequences with IMGT/GENE-DB human TR gene sequences. Using the TCRdist pipeline, a later analysis assigned CDR3 sequences along with most-parsimonious VDJ recombination scenarios. In a later analysis, every TCR beta chain was defined by the combination of its CDR3 amino acid sequence and its V-gene family, and reads without a unique V-gene family were dropped. In a later analysis, 500 to 650 highly shared, low-generation-probability nucleotide sequences were removed to address suspected cross-contamination and a sequencing artifact. A later analysis calculated a clonal expansion index for each public chain from normalized within-repertoire ranks of inferred template counts. In a later analysis, generation probabilities were computed with a VDJ recombination model fitted to out-of-frame rearrangements, and the resulting probabilities were checked against IGoR. In a later analysis, hypergeometric tests were used to score TCR-TCR, TCR-HLA and TCR-CMV co-occurrence, with a repertoire-size bias correction applied to TCR pairs. False discovery rates were estimated in a later analysis by permuting HLA or CMV assignments 20 times. In a later analysis, co-occurring TCRs were grouped using DBSCAN, with TCRdist sequence similarity added in when clustering inside HLA-allele-positive subsets. Co-occurrence clustering excluded repertoires with fewer than 30,000 or more than 120,000 public chains, plus five with anomalous nucleotide sharing. TCRdb obtained this table from immuneACCESS and retained in-frame rearrangements with V and J assigned. These tables miss some clones; where compared with another copy, unresolved V genes account for less than half of the shortfall, and the remainder is unexplained. D and trimming come from the DNA, and the V and J calls and clone size come from that table. This sample is represented by over 150,000 clones; 70% to 85% of them were singletons. Clones ranked in the top ten supply roughly 0.097% of the sample.

The cohort consisted of 650 to 850 healthy bone marrow donors. Cohort members were all nominally healthy when sampled, although unrecorded immune exposures were likely present. The donor tested CMV seronegative and was one of the 352 seronegative cohort members. A peripheral blood sample was collected from each donor, and TCR beta sequencing was performed on peripheral blood mononuclear cells. Genomic DNA extraction from the blood cell samples was performed with the Qiagen DNeasy Blood Extraction Kit. Paper-wide results and their limitations: Immune exposure information for the cohort was limited to CMV serostatus. The classifier was reported to diagnose cytomegalovirus status with high specificity and sensitivity in both the original cohort and the validation cohort. A group of highly shared sequence variants was considered likely to be a technical artifact of the sequencing pipeline. According to a later analysis, most CMV-associated TCR beta chains appeared to be HLA-restricted, and the HLA associations seemed to be driven largely by CMV exposure. The study listed around 160 TCR beta chains as associated with cytomegalovirus. Because the 87-base-pair reads could not distinguish some IMGT-functional V segments, including TRBV6-2 and TRBV6-3, those segments were excluded. This cohort had only TCR beta chains sequenced, and the lack of alpha or paired-chain data limited which features could be detected. A later genetic analysis reported fewer N-insertions in productive TCRs among donors in an Asian-associated ancestry cluster than the roughly 700-donor mean. In a later analysis, the rate of TCR association differed among HLA loci, with DRB1 alleles having the most associated TCRs and HLA-C alleles having the fewest. According to the authors, the approach could potentially be generalized to other disease states and immunological phenotypes. Most TCR sequences were observed very rarely across donors, whereas some public TCRs were present in many individuals. In a later analysis, several top co-occurrence clusters were reported to appear linked to parvovirus B19, influenza, CMV and Epstein-Barr virus. Linkage disequilibrium might explain the correlated functional status among segregating V segments, but an unknown experimental factor could not be excluded. Assigning TCR associations to individual alleles was difficult when HLA alleles, especially DR and DQ, strongly co-occurred. Because HLA typing was missing for some donors at each locus, association tests included only the typed subset. In a later analysis, HLA-associated TCR beta chains showed more clonal expansion and lower generation probabilities than non-associated chains that were equally common. Three of the identified cytomegalovirus-associated TCR beta chains were confirmed in vitro to be specific for cytomegalovirus antigens. A further reported finding was that TCR beta sequences accurately predicted the HLA-A and HLA-B alleles for most subjects in the first cohort. At a false discovery rate of 0.05, a later analysis linked under 20,000 TCR beta sequences to specific HLA alleles. Broadly in line with IMGT annotations, most TCR beta V segments showed up in productive rearrangements about 90% or about 30% of the time in an earlier analysis of a few hundred of the donors. The presence/absence analyses assumed that sequencing depth was roughly uniform across donors, and that assumption may not be true. An association between a missense DCLRE1C variant and V-gene and J-gene trimming of TCR beta chains was found in a later genetic analysis and replicated in an independent cohort. Because counts were too low, about 18 rarely observed V segments, including chromosome 9 orphons, were excluded from the earlier analysis of under 650 of the donors.

As to this clone: Its binding antigen is unknown. Base qualities were left out, and no much larger clone turns up one base away.

The CDR3 contains 15 residues, cysteine and phenylalanine counted. CDR3 DNA is the only sequence kept; it has 45 bases, read in frame from the first base. The V and J segments used are TRBV21-1 and TRBJ2-1; no check of the table's D call, TRBD2, against the DNA was made. TRBV21-1 is deemed a pseudogene. The source is a boy younger than 10 in good health and CMV-seronegative. What was sequenced was PBMCs. The CDR3 protein is CASSKALGDNNEQFF. At the DNA level, the sequence is TGTGCCAGCAGCAAAGCGCTCGGAGATAACAATGAGCAGTTCTTC.